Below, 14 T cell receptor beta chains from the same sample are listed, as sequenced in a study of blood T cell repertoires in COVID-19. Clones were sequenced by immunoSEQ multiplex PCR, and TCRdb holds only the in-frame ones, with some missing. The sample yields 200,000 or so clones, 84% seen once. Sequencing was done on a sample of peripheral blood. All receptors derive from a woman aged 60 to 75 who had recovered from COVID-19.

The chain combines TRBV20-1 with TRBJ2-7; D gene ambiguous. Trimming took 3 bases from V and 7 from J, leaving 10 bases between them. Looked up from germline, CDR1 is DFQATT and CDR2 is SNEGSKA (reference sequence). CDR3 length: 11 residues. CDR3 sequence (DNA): TGCAGTGCTAGTGCTAGTCGAGAGCAGTACTTC. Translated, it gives CSASASREQYF.

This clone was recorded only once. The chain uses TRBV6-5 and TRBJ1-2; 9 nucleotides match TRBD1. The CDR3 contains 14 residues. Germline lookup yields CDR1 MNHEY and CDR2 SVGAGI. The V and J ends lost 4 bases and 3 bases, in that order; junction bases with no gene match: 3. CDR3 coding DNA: TGTGCCAGCAGTTCCGGGACAGGGTACTATGGCTACACCTTC. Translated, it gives CASSSGTGYYGYTF.

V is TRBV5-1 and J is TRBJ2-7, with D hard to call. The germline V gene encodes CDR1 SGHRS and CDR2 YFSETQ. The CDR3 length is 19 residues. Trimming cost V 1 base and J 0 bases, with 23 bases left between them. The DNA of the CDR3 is TGCGCCAGCAGCTTGTTCGGAGCAGTAACTCCTCCGAGCTCCTACGAGCAGTACTTC. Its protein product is CASSLFGAVTPPSSYEQYF.

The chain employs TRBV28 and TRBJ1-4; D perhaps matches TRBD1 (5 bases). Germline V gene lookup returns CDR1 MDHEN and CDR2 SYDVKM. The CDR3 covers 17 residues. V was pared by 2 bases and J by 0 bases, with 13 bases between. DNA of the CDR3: TGTGCCAGCAGTTTAGGGGGGACGGGGACAACTAATGAAAAACTGTTTTTT. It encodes CASSLGGTGTTNEKLFF.

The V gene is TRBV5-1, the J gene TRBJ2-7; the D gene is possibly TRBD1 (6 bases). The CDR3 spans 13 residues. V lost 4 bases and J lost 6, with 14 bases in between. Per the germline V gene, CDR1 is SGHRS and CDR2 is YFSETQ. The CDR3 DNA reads TGCGCCAGCAGCCGGAACAGGGCGGGCGAGCAGTACTTC. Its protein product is CASSRNRAGEQYF.

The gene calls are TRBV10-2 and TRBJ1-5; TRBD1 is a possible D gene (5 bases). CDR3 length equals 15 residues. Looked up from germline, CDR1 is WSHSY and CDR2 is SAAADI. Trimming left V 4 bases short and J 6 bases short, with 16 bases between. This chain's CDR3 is CASSGRQPPAQPQHF. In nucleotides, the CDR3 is TGCGCCAGCAGTGGACGACAGCCGCCCGCTCAGCCCCAGCATTTT.

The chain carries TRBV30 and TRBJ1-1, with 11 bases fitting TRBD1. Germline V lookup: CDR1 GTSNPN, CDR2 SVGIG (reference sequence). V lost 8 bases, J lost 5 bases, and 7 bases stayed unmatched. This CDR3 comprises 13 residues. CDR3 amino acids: CAGGQGGGTEAFF. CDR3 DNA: TGTGCCGGGGGACAGGGGGGAGGAACTGAAGCTTTCTTT.

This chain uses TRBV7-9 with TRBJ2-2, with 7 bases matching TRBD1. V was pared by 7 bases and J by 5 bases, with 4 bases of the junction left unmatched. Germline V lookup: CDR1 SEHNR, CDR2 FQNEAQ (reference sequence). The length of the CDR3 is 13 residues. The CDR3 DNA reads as TGTGCCAGCAACCCACAGGGGACCGGGGAGCTGTTTTTT. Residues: CASNPQGTGELFF.

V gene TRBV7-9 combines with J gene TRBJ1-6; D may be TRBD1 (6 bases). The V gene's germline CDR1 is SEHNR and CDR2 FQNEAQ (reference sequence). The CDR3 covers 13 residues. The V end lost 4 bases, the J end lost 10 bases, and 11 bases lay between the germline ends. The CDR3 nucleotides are TGTGCCAGCAGCTCAGGGGTCAGATCACCCCTCCACTTT. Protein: CASSSGVRSPLHF.

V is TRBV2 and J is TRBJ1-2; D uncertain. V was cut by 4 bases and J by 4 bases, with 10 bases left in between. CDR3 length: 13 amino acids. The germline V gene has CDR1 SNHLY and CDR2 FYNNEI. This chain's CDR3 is CASSATPTYGYTF. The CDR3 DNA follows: TGTGCCAGCAGTGCCACCCCTACCTATGGCTACACCTTC.

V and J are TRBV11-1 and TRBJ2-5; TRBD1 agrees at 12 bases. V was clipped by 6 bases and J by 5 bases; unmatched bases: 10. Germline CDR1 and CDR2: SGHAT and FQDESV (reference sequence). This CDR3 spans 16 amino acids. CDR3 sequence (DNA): TGTGCCAGCAGTTACAGCGGGACAGGGGGCTTTGAGACCCAGTACTTC. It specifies CASSYSGTGGFETQYF. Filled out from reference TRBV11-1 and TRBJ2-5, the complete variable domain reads EAEVAQSPRYKITEKSQAVAFWCDPISGHATLYWYRQILGQGPELLVQFQDESVVDDSQLPKDRFSAERLKGVDSTLKIQPAELGDSAMYLCASSYSGTGGFETQYFGPGTRLLVL.

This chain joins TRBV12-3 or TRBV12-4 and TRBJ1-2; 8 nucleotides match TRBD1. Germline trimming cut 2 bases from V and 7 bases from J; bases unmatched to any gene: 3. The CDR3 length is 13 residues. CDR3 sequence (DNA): TGTGCCAGCAGTTTATCAGGGGGCGGTGGCTACACCTTC. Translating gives CASSLSGGGGYTF.

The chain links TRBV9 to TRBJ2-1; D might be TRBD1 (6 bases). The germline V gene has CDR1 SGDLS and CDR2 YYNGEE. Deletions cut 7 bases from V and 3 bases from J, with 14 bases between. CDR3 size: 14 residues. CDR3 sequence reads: CASGSRGNYNEQFF. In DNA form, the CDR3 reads TGTGCCAGCGGCTCCAGGGGTAACTACAATGAGCAGTTCTTC.

CDR3 nucleotide sequence: TGTGCCAGCAGCTCGGACAGGTCCAATTCACCCCTCCACTTT. Its protein product is CASSSDRSNSPLHF. The J gene is TRBJ1-6, the V gene TRBV6-2 or TRBV6-3; 7 nucleotides line up with TRBD1. Germline lookup yields CDR1 MNHEY and CDR2 SVGEGT. The CDR3 has 14 amino acids. Trimming removed 6 bases from V and 7 bases from J; junction bases left unmatched: 6.